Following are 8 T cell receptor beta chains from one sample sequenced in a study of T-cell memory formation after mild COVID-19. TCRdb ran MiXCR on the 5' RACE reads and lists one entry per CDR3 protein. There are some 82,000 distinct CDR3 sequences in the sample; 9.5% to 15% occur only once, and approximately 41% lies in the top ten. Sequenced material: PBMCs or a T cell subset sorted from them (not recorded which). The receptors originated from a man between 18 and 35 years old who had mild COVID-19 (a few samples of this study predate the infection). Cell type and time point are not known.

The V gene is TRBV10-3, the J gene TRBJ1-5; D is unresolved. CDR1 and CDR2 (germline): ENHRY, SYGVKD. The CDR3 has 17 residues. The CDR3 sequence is CPASARRRPRSNQPQHF. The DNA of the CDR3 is TGTCCAGCATCCGCTAGGAGGAGGCCTCGAAGCAATCAGCCCCAGCATTTT.

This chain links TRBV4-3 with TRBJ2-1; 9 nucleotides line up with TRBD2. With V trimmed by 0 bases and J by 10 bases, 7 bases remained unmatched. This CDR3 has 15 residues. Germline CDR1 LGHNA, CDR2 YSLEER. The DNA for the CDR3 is TGCGCCAGCAGCCAAGAAGGACTAGCGAGTTCGGAGCAGTTCTTC. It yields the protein CASSQEGLASSEQFF.

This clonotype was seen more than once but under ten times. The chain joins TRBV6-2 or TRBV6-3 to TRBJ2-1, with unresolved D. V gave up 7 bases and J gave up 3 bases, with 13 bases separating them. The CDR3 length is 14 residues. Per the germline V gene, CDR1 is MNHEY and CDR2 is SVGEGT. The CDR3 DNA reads TGTGCCAGCACGGACCTCCCTGGCTACAATGAGCAGTTCTTC. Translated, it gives CASTDLPGYNEQFF.

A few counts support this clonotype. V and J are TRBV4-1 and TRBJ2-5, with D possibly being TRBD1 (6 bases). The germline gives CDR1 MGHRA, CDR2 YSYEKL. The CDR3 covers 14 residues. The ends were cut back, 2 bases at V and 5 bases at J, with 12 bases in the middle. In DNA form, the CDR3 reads TGCGCCAGCAGCCAACGGGACATTGGGGAGACCCAGTACTTC. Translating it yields CASSQRDIGETQYF.

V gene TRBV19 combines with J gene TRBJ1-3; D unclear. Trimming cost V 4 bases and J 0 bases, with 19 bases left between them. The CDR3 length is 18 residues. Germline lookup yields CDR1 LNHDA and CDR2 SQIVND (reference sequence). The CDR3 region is CASSTLLLPGDSGNTIYF. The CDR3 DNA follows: TGTGCCAGTAGTACGTTGCTCCTACCGGGTGACTCTGGAAACACCATATATTTT.

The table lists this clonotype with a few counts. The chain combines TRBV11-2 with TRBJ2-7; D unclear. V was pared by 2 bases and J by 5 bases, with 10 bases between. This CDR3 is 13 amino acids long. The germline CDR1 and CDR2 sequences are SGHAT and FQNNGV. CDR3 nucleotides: TGTGCCAGCAGCTTAACGGTAATTGACGAGCAGTACGTC. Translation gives CASSLTVIDEQYV.

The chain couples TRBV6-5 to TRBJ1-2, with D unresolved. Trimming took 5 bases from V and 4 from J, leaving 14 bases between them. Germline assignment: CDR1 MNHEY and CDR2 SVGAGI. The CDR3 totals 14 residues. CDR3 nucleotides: TGTGCCAGCAGTCCGGGGTGGATGAGCTATGGCTACACCTTC. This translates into CASSPGWMSYGYTF.

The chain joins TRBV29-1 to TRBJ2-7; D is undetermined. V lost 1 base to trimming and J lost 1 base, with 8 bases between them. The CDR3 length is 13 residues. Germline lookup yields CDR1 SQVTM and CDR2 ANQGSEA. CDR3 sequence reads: CSVEGAESYEQYF. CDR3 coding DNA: TGCAGCGTTGAAGGGGCAGAGTCCTACGAGCAGTACTTC.